This entry concerns a single T cell receptor (beta chain). The ends were cut back, 6 bases at V and 10 bases at J, with 17 bases in the middle. CDR1 is SGHRS, CDR2 YFSETQ, per germline. This CDR3 has 14 amino acids. The sample comes from a study of T cell responses to AZD1222 COVID-19 vaccine. TCRdb's copy holds only in-frame clones and misses some; the assay was immunoSEQ multiplex PCR. The top ten hold roughly 12% of the sample, which has roughly 98,000 clones, roughly 92% seen once. This chain connects TRBV5-1 to TRBJ1-6; D is unclear. The sequencing here drew on peripheral blood, taken on day 0 of AZD1222 vaccination. The source is an adult in good health. For the CDR3, the DNA is TGCGCCAGCAACTATGCGGCCGGACGGTCACCCCTCCACTTT. This translates into CASNYAAGRSPLHF.